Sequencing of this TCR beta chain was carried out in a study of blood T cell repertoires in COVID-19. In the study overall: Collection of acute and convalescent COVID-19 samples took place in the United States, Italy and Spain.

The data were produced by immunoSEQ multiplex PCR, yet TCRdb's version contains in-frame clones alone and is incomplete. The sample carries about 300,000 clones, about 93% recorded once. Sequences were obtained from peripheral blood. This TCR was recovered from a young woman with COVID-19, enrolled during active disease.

The CDR3 loop is CASSQRLAGYNEQFF. The CDR3 DNA reads TGTGCCAGCAGCCAGCGGCTAGCGGGATACAATGAGCAGTTCTTC. The J gene is TRBJ2-1, the V gene TRBV27, with 9 bases identical to TRBD2. The CDR3 consists of 15 residues. Germline V gives CDR1 MNHEY, CDR2 SMNVEV (reference sequence). The ends lost 6 bases at V and 4 bases at J; junction bases unmatched: 7.